Listed here are 7 T cell receptor beta chains from one sample, sequenced in a study of blood T cell repertoires in COVID-19 (dated by TCRdb to about 2020). Libraries were made using the immunoSEQ multiplex PCR assay. TCRdb took this table from immuneACCESS and kept in-frame rearrangements with V and J called. Such tables lack part of the clones; where checked against another copy, unresolved V genes explain under half of the gap, and the rest is unexplained. For this sample the table gives almost 85,000 clones, of which more than 85% were detected only once. Clones ranked in the top ten supply under 1.5% of the sample. Sequenced input: PBMCs or T cells enriched from blood (not recorded which). These receptors all come from a woman aged 45-65 years with acute COVID-19.

Only one count was recorded for this clone. V is TRBV18 and J is TRBJ1-2, with D perhaps matching TRBD1 (6 bases). The length of the CDR3 is 14 residues. CDR1 and CDR2 from the germline V gene are KGHSH and LQKENI. The V gene lost 1 base and the J gene lost 1 base, with 7 bases spanning the gap. The CDR3 protein is CASSPRTDNYGYTF. CDR3 coding DNA: TGTGCCAGCTCACCACGGACAGATAACTATGGCTACACCTTC.

This chain joins TRBV6-5 and TRBJ1-1; 7 nucleotides line up with TRBD1. Germline CDR1 and CDR2: MNHEY and SVGAGI. This CDR3 is built from 15 residues. Unmatched junction bases numbered 9, after V lost 5 bases and J lost 3 bases. The CDR3 spells CASSKQQGIYTEAFF. CDR3 coding DNA: TGTGCCAGCAGTAAACAACAGGGGATCTACACTGAAGCTTTCTTT.

This clone occurred a few times. The chain couples TRBV18 to TRBJ2-7, with 10 bases lining up with TRBD1. CDR3 length: 16 residues. Germline trimming cut 6 bases from V and 1 base from J; bases unmatched to any gene: 9. Germline assignment: CDR1 KGHSH and CDR2 LQKENI. The CDR3 reads CASSQSGTGVSYEQYF. The CDR3 nucleotides are TGTGCCAGCTCCCAATCCGGGACAGGGGTATCCTACGAGCAGTACTTC.

The chain carries TRBV5-4 and TRBJ2-3; TRBD1 aligns across 9 bases. This CDR3 is 15 amino acids long. Trimming at V came to 4 bases and at J to 8 bases, leaving 11 bases not matched to a gene. From germline, CDR1 is SGHNT and CDR2 YYREEE (reference sequence). CDR3 DNA sequence: TGTGCCAGCAGCGATCGACAGGGGGGAGGGGGTACGCAGTATTTT. Translating it yields CASSDRQGGGGTQYF.

The chain uses TRBV28 and TRBJ1-2; 10 nucleotides line up with TRBD1. The CDR3 has 14 residues. Per the germline V gene, CDR1 is MDHEN and CDR2 is SYDVKM. With 4 bases clipped from V and 8 bases from J, the junction kept 7 bases outside the gene matches. This chain's CDR3 is CASSSGQGSGGYTF. As DNA, the CDR3 is TGTGCCAGCAGTTCGGGACAGGGGTCCGGGGGCTACACCTTC.

This chain connects TRBV10-3 to TRBJ2-3; perhaps TRBD2 as D (5 bases). This CDR3 has 15 residues. The germline V gene encodes CDR1 ENHRY and CDR2 SYGVKD. V gave up 6 bases and J gave up 4 bases, with 17 bases separating them. This CDR3 is CAISSGPQAADTQYF. The CDR3 nucleotides read TGTGCCATCAGCTCGGGCCCTCAAGCGGCAGATACGCAGTATTTT.

This chain joins TRBV24-1 and TRBJ1-2; 8 bases agree with TRBD1. V dropped 5 bases and J dropped 8; count of bases not matched to a gene: 6. CDR3 length: 13 residues. Per germline, CDR1 KGHDR and CDR2 SFDVKD. In nucleotides, the CDR3 is TGTGCCACCAGTGGTGGACAGGGCGGAGGCTACACCTTC. This sequence encodes CATSGGQGGGYTF.